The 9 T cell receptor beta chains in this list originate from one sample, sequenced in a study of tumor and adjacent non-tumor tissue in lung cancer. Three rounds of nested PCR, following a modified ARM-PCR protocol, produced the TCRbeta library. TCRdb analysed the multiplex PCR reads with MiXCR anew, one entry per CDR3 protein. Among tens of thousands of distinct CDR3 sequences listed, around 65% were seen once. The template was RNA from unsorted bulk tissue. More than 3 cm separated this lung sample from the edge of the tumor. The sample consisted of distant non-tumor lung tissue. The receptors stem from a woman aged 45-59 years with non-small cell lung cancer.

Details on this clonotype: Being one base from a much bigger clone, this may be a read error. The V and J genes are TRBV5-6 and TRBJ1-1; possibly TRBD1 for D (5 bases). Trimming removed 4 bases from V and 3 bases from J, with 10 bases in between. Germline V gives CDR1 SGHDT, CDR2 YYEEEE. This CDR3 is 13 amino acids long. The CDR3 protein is CASSLRQYTEAFF. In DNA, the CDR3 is TGTGCCAGCAGCCTTAGACAGTACACTGAAGCTTTCTTT.

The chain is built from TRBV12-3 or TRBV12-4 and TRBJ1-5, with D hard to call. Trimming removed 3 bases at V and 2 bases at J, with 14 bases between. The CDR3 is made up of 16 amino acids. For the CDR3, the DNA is TGTGCCAGCAGTTTGGGGTGGGTTTATGGCAATCAGCCCCAGCATTTT. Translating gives CASSLGWVYGNQPQHF.

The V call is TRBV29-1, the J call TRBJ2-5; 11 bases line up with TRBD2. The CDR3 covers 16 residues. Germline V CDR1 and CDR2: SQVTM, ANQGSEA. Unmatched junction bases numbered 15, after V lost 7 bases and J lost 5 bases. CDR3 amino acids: CSAAANSGRAVETQYF. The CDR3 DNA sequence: TGCAGCGCTGCGGCCAATAGCGGGAGGGCTGTGGAGACCCAGTACTTC.

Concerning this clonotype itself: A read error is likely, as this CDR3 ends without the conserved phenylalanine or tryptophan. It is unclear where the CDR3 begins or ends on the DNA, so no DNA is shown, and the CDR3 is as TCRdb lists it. CDR3: CSARGKLGRSETHYY. The gene calls are TRBV20-1 and TRBJ2-5; the table gives TRBD2 as D, unverified against the DNA. The CDR3 comprises 15 residues, both ends counted. The germline V gene has CDR1 DFQATT and CDR2 SNEGSKA (reference sequence).

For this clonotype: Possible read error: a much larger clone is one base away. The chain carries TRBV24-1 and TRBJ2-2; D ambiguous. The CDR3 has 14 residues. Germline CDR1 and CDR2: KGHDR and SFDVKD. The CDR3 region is CTTSSGLDTGELFF. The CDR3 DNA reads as TGTACCACCAGTTCGGGCCTAGACACCGGGGAGCTGTTTTTT.

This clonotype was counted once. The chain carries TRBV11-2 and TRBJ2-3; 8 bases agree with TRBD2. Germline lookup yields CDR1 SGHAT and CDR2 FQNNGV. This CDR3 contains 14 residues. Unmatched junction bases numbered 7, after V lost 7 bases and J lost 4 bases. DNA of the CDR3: TGTGCCAGCATATCCAGCGGGGGCTCAGATACGCAGTATTTT. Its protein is CASISSGGSDTQYF.

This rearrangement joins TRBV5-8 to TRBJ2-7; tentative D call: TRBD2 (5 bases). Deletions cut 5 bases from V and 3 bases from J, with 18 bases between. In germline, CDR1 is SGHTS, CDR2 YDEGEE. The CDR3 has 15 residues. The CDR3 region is CASRSPDGLYYEQYF. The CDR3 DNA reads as TGTGCCAGCAGAAGTCCGGATGGACTTTACTACGAGCAGTACTTC.

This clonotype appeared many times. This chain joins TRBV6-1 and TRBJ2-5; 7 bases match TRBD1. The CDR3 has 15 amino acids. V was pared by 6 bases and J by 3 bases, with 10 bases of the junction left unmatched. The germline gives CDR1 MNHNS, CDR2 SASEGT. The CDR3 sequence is CASSSYTGAEETQYF. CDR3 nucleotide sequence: TGTGCCAGCAGCTCGTATACAGGGGCCGAAGAGACCCAGTACTTC.

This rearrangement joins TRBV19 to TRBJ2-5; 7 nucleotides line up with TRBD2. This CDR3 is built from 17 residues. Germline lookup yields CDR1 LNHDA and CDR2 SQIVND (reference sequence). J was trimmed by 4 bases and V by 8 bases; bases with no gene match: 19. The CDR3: CASGPTAGAVSSETQYF. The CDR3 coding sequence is TGTGCCAGTGGTCCGACGGCGGGAGCAGTATCGTCAGAGACCCAGTACTTC.